The T cell receptor beta chain under discussion was sequenced for a study of shared clonotypes between healthy human individuals. About this clone itself: The antigen is undetermined.

CD8 cells classed as naive were CD45RO-negative and positively selected for CCR7, excluding terminally differentiated effector memory CD45RA+ cells. Notes on the study in general: The small donor group covered limited genetic and exposure diversity.

At a deep level, the assay was run. Only in-frame clones appear in the TCRdb table, and some are missing; sequencing was by immunoSEQ multiplex PCR. The table shows around 1,900,000 clones, with roughly 93% occurring only once. The sequence was obtained from a man in his late teens or twenties in good health. Some clones in this sample may be carry-over from other donors' samples. Material for sequencing was naive CD8+ T cells from PBMCs.

CDR3 nucleotide sequence: TGTGCCAGCAGCTTAGCTTCGCTCTACGAGCAGTACTTC. Amino acids: CASSLASLYEQYF. The chain has TRBV11-2 and TRBJ2-7; the D is unclear. Deletions cut 1 base from V and 3 bases from J, with 7 bases between. CDR3 length: 13 amino acids. The germline gives CDR1 SGHAT, CDR2 FQNNGV. Full variable domain (missing parts from reference TRBV11-2 and TRBJ2-7): EAGVAQSPRYKIIEKRQSVAFWCNPISGHATLYWYQQILGQGPKLLIQFQNNGVVDDSQLPKDRFSAERLKGVDSTLKIQPAKLEDSAVYLCASSLASLYEQYFGPGTRLTVT.